This T cell receptor beta chain was recovered during a study of PD-1 blockade in classical Hodgkin lymphoma. Measured with immunoSEQ multiplex PCR; TCRdb has only the in-frame clones, and not every one. The profile shows 2,000 to 3,000 clones, 70% of them singletons. Regarding time point: cycle 4 day 1 (C4D1), after 6 weeks of nivolumab. All patients relapsed after autologous stem cell transplantation, and brentuximab vedotin exposure varied. Magnetic negative selection was used to purify CD8+ T cells from thawed PBMCs. V lost 5 bases, J lost 1 base, and 14 bases stayed unmatched. Germline CDR1 and CDR2: SGHRS and YFSETQ. The CDR3 is 17 amino acids.

The sample in question was CD8+ T cells from blood, obtained before the fourth cycle of nivolumab. This receptor was identified in a human donor with classical Hodgkin lymphoma. This rearrangement joins TRBV5-1 to TRBJ1-1; 7 nucleotides match TRBD1. CDR3 in amino acids: CASSLTYRGPGNTEAFF. Here the CDR3 DNA reads TGCGCCAGCAGTCTAACCTACAGGGGTCCCGGGAACACTGAAGCTTTCTTT.